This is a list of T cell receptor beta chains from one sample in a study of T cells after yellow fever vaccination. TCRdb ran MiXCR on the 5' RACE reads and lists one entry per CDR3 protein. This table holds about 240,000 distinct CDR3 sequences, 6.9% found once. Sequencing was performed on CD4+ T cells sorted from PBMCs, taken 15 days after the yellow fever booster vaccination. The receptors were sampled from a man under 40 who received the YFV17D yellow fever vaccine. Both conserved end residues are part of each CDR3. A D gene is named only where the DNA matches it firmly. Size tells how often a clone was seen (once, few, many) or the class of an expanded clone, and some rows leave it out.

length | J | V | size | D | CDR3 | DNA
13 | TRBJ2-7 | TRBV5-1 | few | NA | CASSLERSGEQYF | TGCGCCAGCAGCTTGGAAAGGAGCGGTGAGCAGTACTTC
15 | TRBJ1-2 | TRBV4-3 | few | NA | CASSQVPDRTYGYTF | TGCGCCAGCAGCCAAGTCCCCGACAGGACCTATGGCTACACCTTC
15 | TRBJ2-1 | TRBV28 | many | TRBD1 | CASSLRGGRVNEQFF | TGTGCCAGCAGTTTAAGAGGGGGCCGGGTCAATGAGCAGTTCTTC
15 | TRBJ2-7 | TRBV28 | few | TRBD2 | CASSLSASGRSEQYF | TGTGCCAGCAGTTTAAGCGCTAGCGGGAGATCCGAGCAGTACTTC
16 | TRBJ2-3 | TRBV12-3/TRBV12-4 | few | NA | CASSFSSFDSTDTQYF | TGTGCCAGCAGTTTCTCCAGTTTTGATAGCACAGATACGCAGTATTTT
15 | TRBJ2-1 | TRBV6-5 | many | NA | CASSYSKPSPNEQFF | TGTGCCAGCAGTTACTCGAAGCCCTCCCCCAATGAGCAGTTCTTC
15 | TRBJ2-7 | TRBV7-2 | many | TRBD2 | CASSSVAGELYEQYF | TGTGCCAGCAGCTCCGTAGCGGGAGAGTTATACGAGCAGTACTTC
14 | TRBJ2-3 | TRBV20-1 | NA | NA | CSGVTRGPTDTQYF | TGCAGTGGGGTGACTAGGGGTCCCACAGATACGCAGTATTTT
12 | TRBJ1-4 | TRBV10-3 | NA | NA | CAISAKNEKLFF | TGTGCCATCAGTGCGAAAAATGAAAAACTGTTTTTT
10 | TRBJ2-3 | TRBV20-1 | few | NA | CSANPDTQYF | TGCAGTGCTAACCCAGATACGCAGTATTTT
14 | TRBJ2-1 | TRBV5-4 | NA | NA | CASIQVGTPDEQFF | TGTGCCAGCATCCAGGTCGGGACGCCGGATGAGCAGTTCTTC